The rows below give T cell receptor beta chains drawn from one sample of a study of shared T cell receptors in the human thymus. Data came from immunoSEQ multiplex PCR; TCRdb stores just in-frame clones and leaves some out. The sample shows roughly 660,000 clones, over 75% of them seen only once. These same data were also listed under a study on human thymus T cells.

The sample consisted of thymocytes. The receptors derive from a boy in the first two years of life with a congenital heart defect. Each CDR3 is given with its conserved first and last residue. D genes are given only for firm matches. Size tells how often a clone was seen (once, few, many) or the class of an expanded clone, and some rows leave it out.

v_gene: TRBV5-1; abundance: -; d_gene: -; j_gene: TRBJ1-1; CDR3nt: TGCGCCAGCAGCTTGGTCGTCAGATACCCAAACACTGAAGCTTTCTTT; CDR3aa: CASSLVVRYPNTEAFF
v_gene: TRBV20-1; abundance: -; d_gene: -; j_gene: TRBJ1-1; CDR3nt: TGCAGTGCTAGAGAAACAGGGTCAGCTTTCTTT; CDR3aa: CSARETGSAFF
v_gene: TRBV5-5; abundance: once; d_gene: TRBD2; j_gene: TRBJ2-7; CDR3nt: TGTGCCAGCAGCTTGGGTGGGGGGGGCGAGCAGTACTTC; CDR3aa: CASSLGGGGEQYF
v_gene: TRBV19; abundance: -; d_gene: -; j_gene: TRBJ1-2; CDR3nt: TGTGCCAGTAGTATAGATGGGCAGGGCAGGATCTATGGCTACACCTTC; CDR3aa: CASSIDGQGRIYGYTF
v_gene: TRBV5-4; abundance: -; d_gene: -; j_gene: TRBJ1-1; CDR3nt: TGTGCCAGCAGCTTGAAGTCAGGGGAAGCTTTCTTT; CDR3aa: CASSLKSGEAFF
v_gene: TRBV19; abundance: -; d_gene: -; j_gene: TRBJ1-2; CDR3nt: TGTGCCAGTTCACGCAGGAAAACTAACTATGGCTACACCTTC; CDR3aa: CASSRRKTNYGYTF
v_gene: TRBV6-1; abundance: -; d_gene: -; j_gene: TRBJ1-5; CDR3nt: TGTGCCAGCAGTGGGGATAGGTTAGGGGGAATAGGCAATCAGCCCCAGCATTTT; CDR3aa: CASSGDRLGGIGNQPQHF
v_gene: TRBV29-1; abundance: once; d_gene: -; j_gene: TRBJ2-5; CDR3nt: TGCAGCGTAAGCCTACAAGAGACCCAGTACTTC; CDR3aa: CSVSLQETQYF
v_gene: TRBV18; abundance: -; d_gene: -; j_gene: TRBJ1-2; CDR3nt: TGTGCCAGCTCACCACTTCGCGGGGGGACCTCGAGGGGCTATGGCTACACCTTC; CDR3aa: CASSPLRGGTSRGYGYTF
v_gene: TRBV14; abundance: -; d_gene: -; j_gene: TRBJ2-7; CDR3nt: TGTGCCAGCAGCCCCTTTTTTTCCCACGAGCAGTACTTC; CDR3aa: CASSPFFSHEQYF
v_gene: TRBV6-5; abundance: -; d_gene: TRBD1; j_gene: TRBJ1-4; CDR3nt: TGTGCCAGCAGTGCCTCGGGACAGGTTAATGAAAAACTGTTTTTT; CDR3aa: CASSASGQVNEKLFF
v_gene: TRBV10-3; abundance: -; d_gene: -; j_gene: TRBJ2-7; CDR3nt: TGTGCCATCAGTGAGTCACTACCCCCCCACGAGCAGTACTTC; CDR3aa: CAISESLPPHEQYF
v_gene: TRBV2; abundance: -; d_gene: -; j_gene: TRBJ1-4; CDR3nt: TGTGCCAGCAGCGTCCAGGGTTTGGGAGAAAAACTGTTTTTT; CDR3aa: CASSVQGLGEKLFF
v_gene: TRBV18; abundance: -; d_gene: TRBD1; j_gene: TRBJ2-1; CDR3nt: TGTGCCAGCTCTCCAGGGGACAGGCTTTACAATGAGCAGTTCTTC; CDR3aa: CASSPGDRLYNEQFF
v_gene: TRBV4-1; abundance: -; d_gene: TRBD1; j_gene: TRBJ2-1; CDR3nt: TGCGCCAGCAGCCAAGAAGGGGGCTACCCCGGGGTAAATGAGCAGTTCTTC; CDR3aa: CASSQEGGYPGVNEQFF
v_gene: TRBV11-3; abundance: -; d_gene: TRBD2; j_gene: TRBJ2-1; CDR3nt: TGTGCCAGCAGCAAGCGGGGAAACTCCTACAATGAGCAGTTCTTC; CDR3aa: CASSKRGNSYNEQFF
v_gene: TRBV6-1; abundance: -; d_gene: -; j_gene: TRBJ1-1; CDR3nt: TGTGCCAGCAGTGAGCGGGGGGAAGCTTTCTTT; CDR3aa: CASSERGEAFF
v_gene: TRBV30; abundance: -; d_gene: TRBD1; j_gene: TRBJ2-4; CDR3nt: TGTGCCTGGAGGACCCGGGACAGGGGGGGACGTACGGCCAAAAACATTCAGTACTTC; CDR3aa: CAWRTRDRGGRTAKNIQYF
v_gene: TRBV29-1; abundance: once; d_gene: -; j_gene: TRBJ2-3; CDR3nt: TGCAGCGTTGGGAAGGGGGAAGGGCCAGATACGCAGTATTTT; CDR3aa: CSVGKGEGPDTQYF
v_gene: TRBV27; abundance: -; d_gene: TRBD1; j_gene: TRBJ2-2; CDR3nt: TGTGCCAGCGGGCCGGACAGGGGGTCCGGGGAGCTGTTTTTT; CDR3aa: CASGPDRGSGELFF
v_gene: TRBV12-2; abundance: -; d_gene: -; j_gene: TRBJ1-2; CDR3nt: TGTGCAAGTCGCTCTCGACAGGGGTGTGACTATGGCTACACCTTC; CDR3aa: CASRSRQGCDYGYTF
v_gene: TRBV4-1; abundance: -; d_gene: TRBD2; j_gene: TRBJ2-2; CDR3nt: TGCGCCAGCCGCCTAGCGGGAGGACGGACCGGGGAGCTGTTTTTT; CDR3aa: CASRLAGGRTGELFF
v_gene: TRBV29-1; abundance: -; d_gene: TRBD1; j_gene: TRBJ2-7; CDR3nt: TGCAGCGTTCGTCCTACCACGACAGGGGCTTACGAGCAGTACTTC; CDR3aa: CSVRPTTTGAYEQYF
v_gene: TRBV7-2; abundance: -; d_gene: TRBD2; j_gene: TRBJ2-2; CDR3nt: TGTGCCAGCAGTTTTAGACAGCGGGAGTGGACCGGGGAGCTGTTTTTT; CDR3aa: CASSFRQREWTGELFF
v_gene: TRBV5-4; abundance: -; d_gene: TRBD2; j_gene: TRBJ2-7; CDR3nt: TGTGCCAGCAGCCCTGGGACTAGCGGAAACTACGAGCAGTACTTC; CDR3aa: CASSPGTSGNYEQYF
v_gene: TRBV18; abundance: -; d_gene: -; j_gene: TRBJ2-4; CDR3nt: TGTGCCAGCTCACCGCGTCAGGGTTACCCCAAAAACATTCAGTACTTC; CDR3aa: CASSPRQGYPKNIQYF
v_gene: TRBV11-2; abundance: -; d_gene: TRBD2; j_gene: TRBJ2-5; CDR3nt: TGTGCCAGCAGCCTCCCGGGGCGGGAGGGGCCGGAGACCCAGTACTTC; CDR3aa: CASSLPGREGPETQYF
v_gene: TRBV7-9; abundance: -; d_gene: -; j_gene: TRBJ2-7; CDR3nt: TGTGCCAGCAGCTCCTACCCCCCTGGGCACGAGCAGTACTTC; CDR3aa: CASSSYPPGHEQYF
v_gene: TRBV7-2; abundance: once; d_gene: -; j_gene: TRBJ2-1; CDR3nt: TGTGCCAGCAGCCCCGGACAGTTTATCAATGAGCAGTTCTTC; CDR3aa: CASSPGQFINEQFF
v_gene: TRBV28; abundance: -; d_gene: TRBD1; j_gene: TRBJ1-1; CDR3nt: TGTGCCAGCAGCACAGGGGTTGGCACTGAAGCTTTCTTT; CDR3aa: CASSTGVGTEAFF
v_gene: TRBV27; abundance: -; d_gene: -; j_gene: TRBJ2-2; CDR3nt: TGTGCCAGCAGTCCACATCTAGCAAAGAACACCGGGGAGCTGTTTTTT; CDR3aa: CASSPHLAKNTGELFF
v_gene: TRBV18; abundance: -; d_gene: TRBD2; j_gene: TRBJ2-1; CDR3nt: TGTGCCAGCTCAACCAGTACTAGCGGAGCCTACAATGAGCAGTTCTTC; CDR3aa: CASSTSTSGAYNEQFF
v_gene: TRBV11-3; abundance: few; d_gene: -; j_gene: TRBJ1-3; CDR3nt: TGTGCCAGCACCGGTGCCGGCAGGGATGGAGGAAACACCATATATTTT; CDR3aa: CASTGAGRDGGNTIYF
v_gene: TRBV5-5; abundance: -; d_gene: TRBD1; j_gene: TRBJ2-3; CDR3nt: TGTGCCAGCAGCCTTAGGACAGGATGGGACACAGATACGCAGTATTTT; CDR3aa: CASSLRTGWDTDTQYF
v_gene: TRBV5-6; abundance: -; d_gene: TRBD1; j_gene: TRBJ1-1; CDR3nt: TGTGCCAGCAGTCAGGGGGCAGGGGTGAACACTGAAGCTTTCTTT; CDR3aa: CASSQGAGVNTEAFF
v_gene: TRBV6-4; abundance: -; d_gene: -; j_gene: TRBJ2-3; CDR3nt: TGTGCCAGCAGCAGGGGTGTGGGGGTTTCGACAGATACGCAGTATTTT; CDR3aa: CASSRGVGVSTDTQYF
v_gene: TRBV14; abundance: -; d_gene: -; j_gene: TRBJ1-1; CDR3nt: TGTGCCAGCAGCCAAGAAGCGGGATTGAACACTGAAGCTTTCTTT; CDR3aa: CASSQEAGLNTEAFF
v_gene: TRBV28; abundance: -; d_gene: -; j_gene: TRBJ2-3; CDR3nt: TGTGCCAGCAGTTTATCTACTAACCCTAACACAGATACGCAGTATTTT; CDR3aa: CASSLSTNPNTDTQYF
v_gene: TRBV27; abundance: -; d_gene: -; j_gene: TRBJ2-7; CDR3nt: TGTGCCAGCAGTTTACACCCGGACATGCCCTACGAGCAGTACTTC; CDR3aa: CASSLHPDMPYEQYF
v_gene: TRBV28; abundance: -; d_gene: TRBD2; j_gene: TRBJ2-7; CDR3nt: TGTGCCAGCAGCAACCTTGGACTAGCGGAGCACTCCTACGAGCAGTACTTC; CDR3aa: CASSNLGLAEHSYEQYF
v_gene: TRBV19; abundance: few; d_gene: -; j_gene: TRBJ2-2; CDR3nt: TGTGCCAGTAGTATGGGTGGTGAGGGAGGCGAGCTGTTTTTT; CDR3aa: CASSMGGEGGELFF
v_gene: TRBV4-3; abundance: -; d_gene: TRBD1; j_gene: TRBJ2-3; CDR3nt: TGCGCCAGCAGTTCAAGGGGGCAGGAGAACACAGATACGCAGTATTTT; CDR3aa: CASSSRGQENTDTQYF
v_gene: TRBV6-1; abundance: -; d_gene: -; j_gene: TRBJ1-5; CDR3nt: TGTGCCAGCAGTGAGGCCTGGTTGGGGCCGAGCAATCAGCCCCAGCATTTT; CDR3aa: CASSEAWLGPSNQPQHF
v_gene: TRBV5-1; abundance: -; d_gene: -; j_gene: TRBJ1-4; CDR3nt: TGCGCCAGCAGCTTGGACGGAGGGGATGAAAAACTGTTTTTT; CDR3aa: CASSLDGGDEKLFF
v_gene: TRBV6-5; abundance: -; d_gene: TRBD1; j_gene: TRBJ1-1; CDR3nt: TGTGCCAGCTATCAGGGGGCGCTGGGCACTGAAGCTTTCTTT; CDR3aa: CASYQGALGTEAFF
v_gene: TRBV27; abundance: -; d_gene: -; j_gene: TRBJ2-5; CDR3nt: TGTGCCAGCAGTTTAGGGGCAGGGGGGTCCCAGACCCAGTACTTC; CDR3aa: CASSLGAGGSQTQYF
v_gene: TRBV7-2; abundance: -; d_gene: TRBD2; j_gene: TRBJ2-5; CDR3nt: TGTGCCAGCAGCTCCCGACTAGCGGTACAAGAGACCCAGTACTTC; CDR3aa: CASSSRLAVQETQYF
v_gene: TRBV15; abundance: -; d_gene: TRBD2; j_gene: TRBJ2-4; CDR3nt: TGTGCCACCAGCAGAGGCCAGGGCGGGGGCAAAAACATTCAGTACTTC; CDR3aa: CATSRGQGGGKNIQYF
v_gene: TRBV30; abundance: -; d_gene: TRBD2; j_gene: TRBJ2-5; CDR3nt: TGTGCCTGGAAGTCGAGTAGGGCTAGCGGGAGGGCTGAGACCCAGTACTTC; CDR3aa: CAWKSSRASGRAETQYF
v_gene: TRBV5-1; abundance: -; d_gene: TRBD1; j_gene: TRBJ2-5; CDR3nt: TGCGCCAGCAGCCACGGGACAGGGCTCCCCCCTACCCAGTACTTC; CDR3aa: CASSHGTGLPPTQYF
v_gene: TRBV5-1; abundance: once; d_gene: TRBD2; j_gene: TRBJ2-7; CDR3nt: TGCGCCAGCAGCTTGGTAGGTCAGGAGGGACTACCCTCCTACGAGCAGTACTTC; CDR3aa: CASSLVGQEGLPSYEQYF
v_gene: TRBV5-1; abundance: -; d_gene: -; j_gene: TRBJ1-1; CDR3nt: TGCGCCAGCAGCTTGGGAAAAGGGGGATGGAACACTGAAGCTTTCTTT; CDR3aa: CASSLGKGGWNTEAFF
v_gene: TRBV20-1; abundance: -; d_gene: TRBD1; j_gene: TRBJ2-7; CDR3nt: TGCAGTGCACTGCGGACAGGGGTTCAGTACTTC; CDR3aa: CSALRTGVQYF
v_gene: TRBV10-2; abundance: -; d_gene: TRBD2; j_gene: TRBJ2-3; CDR3nt: TGCGCCAGCAGTCCTAGGACTAGCCCGGGCGCAGATACGCAGTATTTT; CDR3aa: CASSPRTSPGADTQYF
v_gene: TRBV27; abundance: -; d_gene: TRBD2; j_gene: TRBJ2-5; CDR3nt: TGTGCCAGCAGTCCTAGCGGGAGCTTGGAGACCCAGTACTTC; CDR3aa: CASSPSGSLETQYF
v_gene: TRBV6-1; abundance: -; d_gene: TRBD2; j_gene: TRBJ2-3; CDR3nt: TGTGCCAGCAGTACTCTAGCGGGTAACACAGATACGCAGTATTTT; CDR3aa: CASSTLAGNTDTQYF